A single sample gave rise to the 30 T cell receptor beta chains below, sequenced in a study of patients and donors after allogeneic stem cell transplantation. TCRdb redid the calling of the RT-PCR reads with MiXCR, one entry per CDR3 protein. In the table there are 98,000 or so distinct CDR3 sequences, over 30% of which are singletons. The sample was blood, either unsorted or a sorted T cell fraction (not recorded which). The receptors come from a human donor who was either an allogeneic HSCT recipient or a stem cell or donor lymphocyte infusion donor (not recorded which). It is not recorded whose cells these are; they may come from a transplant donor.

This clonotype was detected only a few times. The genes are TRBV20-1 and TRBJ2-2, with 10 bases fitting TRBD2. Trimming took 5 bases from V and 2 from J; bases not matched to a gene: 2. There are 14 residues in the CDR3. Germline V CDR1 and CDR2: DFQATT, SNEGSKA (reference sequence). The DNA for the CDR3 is TGCAGTGCTCGGACTAGCGGTAACACCGGGGAGCTGTTTTTT. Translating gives CSARTSGNTGELFF.

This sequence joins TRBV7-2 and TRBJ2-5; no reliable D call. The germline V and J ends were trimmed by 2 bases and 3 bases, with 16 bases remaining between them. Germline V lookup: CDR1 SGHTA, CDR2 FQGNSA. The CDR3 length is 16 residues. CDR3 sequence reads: CASSLNYIQKKETQYF. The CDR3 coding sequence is TGTGCCAGCAGCTTAAATTACATCCAGAAAAAAGAGACCCAGTACTTC.

CDR3 loop: CASSYDAGGNYGYTF. CDR3 nucleotides: TGTGCCAGCAGTTACGATGCAGGGGGCAACTATGGCTACACCTTC. The chain combines TRBV6-2 or TRBV6-3 with TRBJ1-2; TRBD1 matches 8 bases. V shed 2 bases and J 2 bases; nucleotides not matched to a gene: 4. CDR1 is MNHEY, CDR2 SVGEGT, per germline. This CDR3 is 15 amino acids long.

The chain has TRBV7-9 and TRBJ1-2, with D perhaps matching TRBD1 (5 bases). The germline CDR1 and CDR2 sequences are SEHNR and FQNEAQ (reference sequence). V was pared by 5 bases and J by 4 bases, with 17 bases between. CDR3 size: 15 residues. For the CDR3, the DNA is TGTGCCAGCAGCCCCGACAGCGTTCCTTTCTATGGCTACACCTTC. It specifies CASSPDSVPFYGYTF.

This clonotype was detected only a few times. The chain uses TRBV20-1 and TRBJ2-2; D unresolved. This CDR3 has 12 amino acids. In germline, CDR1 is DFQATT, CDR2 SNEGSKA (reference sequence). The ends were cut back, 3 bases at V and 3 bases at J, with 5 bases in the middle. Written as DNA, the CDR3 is TGCAGTGCTAGGCCCTACACCGGGGAGCTGTTTTTT. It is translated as CSARPYTGELFF.

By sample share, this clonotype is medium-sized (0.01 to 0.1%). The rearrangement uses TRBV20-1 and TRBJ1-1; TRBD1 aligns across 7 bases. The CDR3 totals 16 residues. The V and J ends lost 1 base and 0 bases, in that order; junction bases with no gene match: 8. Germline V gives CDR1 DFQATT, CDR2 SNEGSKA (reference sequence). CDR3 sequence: CSARGGQKQMNTEAFF. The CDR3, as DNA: TGCAGTGCTAGAGGGGGACAGAAGCAGATGAACACTGAAGCTTTCTTT.

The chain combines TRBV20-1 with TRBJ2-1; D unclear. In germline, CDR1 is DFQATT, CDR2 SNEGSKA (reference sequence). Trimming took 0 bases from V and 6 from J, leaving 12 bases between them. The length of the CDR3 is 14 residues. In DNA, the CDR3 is TGCAGTGCTAGAGATCGGCTGGTCTTCAATGAGCAGTTCTTC. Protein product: CSARDRLVFNEQFF.

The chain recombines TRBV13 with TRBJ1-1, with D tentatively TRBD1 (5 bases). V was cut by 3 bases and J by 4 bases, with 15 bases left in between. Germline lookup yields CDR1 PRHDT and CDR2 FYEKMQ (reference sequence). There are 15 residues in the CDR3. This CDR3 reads CASSLGGPTVTEAFF. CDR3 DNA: TGTGCCAGCAGCTTGGGGGGACCGACAGTCACTGAAGCTTTCTTT.

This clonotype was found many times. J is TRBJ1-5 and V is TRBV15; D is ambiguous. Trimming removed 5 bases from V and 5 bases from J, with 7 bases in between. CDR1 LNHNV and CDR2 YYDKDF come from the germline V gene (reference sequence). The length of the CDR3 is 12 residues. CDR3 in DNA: TGTGCCACCAGCGTGTTTGATCAGCCCCAGCATTTT. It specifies CATSVFDQPQHF.

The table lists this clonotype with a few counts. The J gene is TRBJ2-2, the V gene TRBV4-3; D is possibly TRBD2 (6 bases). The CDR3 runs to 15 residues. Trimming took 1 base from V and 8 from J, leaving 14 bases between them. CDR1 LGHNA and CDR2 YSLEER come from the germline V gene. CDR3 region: CASSQAPGGLGELFF. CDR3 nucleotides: TGCGCCAGCAGCCAAGCTCCTGGAGGGCTAGGGGAGCTGTTTTTT.

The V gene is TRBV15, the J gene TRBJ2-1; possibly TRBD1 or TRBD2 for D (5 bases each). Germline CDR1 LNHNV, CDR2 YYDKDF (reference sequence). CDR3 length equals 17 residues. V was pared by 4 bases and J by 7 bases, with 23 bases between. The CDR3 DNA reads TGTGCCACCAGCACGGGACCCACTAAGAGGTATAAAAATGAGCAGTTCTTC. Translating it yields CATSTGPTKRYKNEQFF.

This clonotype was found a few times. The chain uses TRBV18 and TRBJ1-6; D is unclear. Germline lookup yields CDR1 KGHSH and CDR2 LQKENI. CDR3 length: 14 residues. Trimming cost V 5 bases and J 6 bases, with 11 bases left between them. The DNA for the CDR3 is TGTGCCAGCTCAGAGTTACCAACTAATTCACCCCTCCACTTT. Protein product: CASSELPTNSPLHF. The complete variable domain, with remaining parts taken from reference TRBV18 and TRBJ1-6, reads NAGVMQNPRHLVRRRGQEARLRCSPMKGHSHVYWYRQLPEEGLKFMVYLQKENIIDESGMPKERFSAEFPKEGPSILRIQQVVRGDSAAYFCASSELPTNSPLHFGNGTRLTVT.

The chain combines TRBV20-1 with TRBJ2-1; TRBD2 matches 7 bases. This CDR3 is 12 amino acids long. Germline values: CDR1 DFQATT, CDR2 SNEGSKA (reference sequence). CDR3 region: CSPSGYYNEQFF. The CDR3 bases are TGCAGCCCTAGCGGTTACTACAATGAGCAGTTCTTC.

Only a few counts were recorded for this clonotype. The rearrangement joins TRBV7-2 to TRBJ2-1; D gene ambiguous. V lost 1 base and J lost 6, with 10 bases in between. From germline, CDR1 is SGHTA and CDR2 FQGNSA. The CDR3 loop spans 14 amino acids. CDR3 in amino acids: CASSLDLAGNEQFF. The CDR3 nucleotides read TGTGCCAGCAGCTTAGATTTGGCTGGCAATGAGCAGTTCTTC. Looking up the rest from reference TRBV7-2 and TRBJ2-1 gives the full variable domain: GAGVSQSPSNKVTEKGKDVELRCDPISGHTALYWYRQSLGQGLEFLIYFQGNSAPDKSGLPSDRFSAERTGGSVSTLTIQRTQQEDSAVYLCASSLDLAGNEQFFGPGTRLTVL.

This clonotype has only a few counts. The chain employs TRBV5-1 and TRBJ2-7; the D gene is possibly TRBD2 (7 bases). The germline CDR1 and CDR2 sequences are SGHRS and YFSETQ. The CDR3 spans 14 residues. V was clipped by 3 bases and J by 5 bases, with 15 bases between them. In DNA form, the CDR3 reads TGCGCCAGCAGCTCATCTCGGGGGGCCCACGAGCAGTACTTC. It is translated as CASSSSRGAHEQYF.

CDR3 DNA sequence: TGTGCCAGACGGGAGTCTAGCGGGAGCGGGGAGCTGTTTTTT. This sequence encodes CARRESSGSGELFF. This chain links TRBV12-3 or TRBV12-4 with TRBJ2-2; 10 bases map to TRBD2. Trimming cost V 9 bases and J 7 bases; bases outside gene matches: 8. This CDR3 comprises 14 residues.

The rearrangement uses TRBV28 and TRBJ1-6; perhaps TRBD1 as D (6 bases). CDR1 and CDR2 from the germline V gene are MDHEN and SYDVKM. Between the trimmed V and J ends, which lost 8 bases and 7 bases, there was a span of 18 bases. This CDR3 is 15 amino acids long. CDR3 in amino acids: CASSTPRGGNSPLHF. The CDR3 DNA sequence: TGTGCCAGCTCAACCCCCAGGGGAGGAAATTCACCCCTCCACTTT. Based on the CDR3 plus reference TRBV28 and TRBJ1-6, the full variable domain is DVKVTQSSRYLVKRTGEKVFLECVQDMDHENMFWYRQDPGLGLRLIYFSYDVKMKEKGDIPEGYSVSREKKERFSLILESASTNQTSMYLCASSTPRGGNSPLHFGNGTRLTVT.

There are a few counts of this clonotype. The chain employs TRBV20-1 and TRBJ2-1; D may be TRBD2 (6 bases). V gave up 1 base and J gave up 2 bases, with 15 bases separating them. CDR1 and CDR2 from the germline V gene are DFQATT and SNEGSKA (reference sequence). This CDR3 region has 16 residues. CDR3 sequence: CSARASAGFAYNEQFF. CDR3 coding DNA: TGCAGTGCTAGAGCGTCAGCGGGTTTCGCCTACAATGAGCAGTTCTTC.

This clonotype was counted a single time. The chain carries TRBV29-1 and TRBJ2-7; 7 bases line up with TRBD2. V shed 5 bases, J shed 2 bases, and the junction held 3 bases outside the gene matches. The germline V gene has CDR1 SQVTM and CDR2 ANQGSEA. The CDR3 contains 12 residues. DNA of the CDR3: TGCAGCGTTCTAGCGGAAACCTACGAGCAGTACTTC. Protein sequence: CSVLAETYEQYF.

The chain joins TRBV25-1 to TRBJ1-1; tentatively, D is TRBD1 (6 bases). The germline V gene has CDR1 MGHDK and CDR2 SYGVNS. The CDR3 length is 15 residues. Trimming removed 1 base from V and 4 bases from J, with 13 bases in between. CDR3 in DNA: TGTGCCAGCAGTGAATTTCGGGGGCTTGGCACTGAAGCTTTCTTT. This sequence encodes CASSEFRGLGTEAFF.

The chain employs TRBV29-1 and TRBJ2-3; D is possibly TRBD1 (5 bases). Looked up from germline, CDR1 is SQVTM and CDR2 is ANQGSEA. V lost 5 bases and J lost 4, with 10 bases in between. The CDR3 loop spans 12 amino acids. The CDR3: CSVRRGADTQYF. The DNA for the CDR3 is TGCAGCGTTCGAAGGGGCGCAGATACGCAGTATTTT.

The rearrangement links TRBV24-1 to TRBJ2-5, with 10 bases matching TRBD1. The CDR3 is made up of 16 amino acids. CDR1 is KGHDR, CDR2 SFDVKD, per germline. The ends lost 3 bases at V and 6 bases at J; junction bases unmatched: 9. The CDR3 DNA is TGTGCCACCAGTGATACACAGACAGGGGGCTGGAAGACCCAGTACTTC. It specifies CATSDTQTGGWKTQYF.

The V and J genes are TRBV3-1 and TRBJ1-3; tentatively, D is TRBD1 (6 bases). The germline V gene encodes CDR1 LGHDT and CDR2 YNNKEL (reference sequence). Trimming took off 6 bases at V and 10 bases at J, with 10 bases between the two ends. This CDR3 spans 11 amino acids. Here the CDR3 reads CASRSGATIYF. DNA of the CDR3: TGTGCCAGCAGGTCAGGGGCAACCATATATTTT.

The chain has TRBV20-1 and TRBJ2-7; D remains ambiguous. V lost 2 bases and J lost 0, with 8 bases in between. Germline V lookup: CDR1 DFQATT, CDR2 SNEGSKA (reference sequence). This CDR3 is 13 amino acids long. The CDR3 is CSARPSSSYEQYF. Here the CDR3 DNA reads TGCAGTGCTAGACCGTCAAGCTCCTACGAGCAGTACTTC.

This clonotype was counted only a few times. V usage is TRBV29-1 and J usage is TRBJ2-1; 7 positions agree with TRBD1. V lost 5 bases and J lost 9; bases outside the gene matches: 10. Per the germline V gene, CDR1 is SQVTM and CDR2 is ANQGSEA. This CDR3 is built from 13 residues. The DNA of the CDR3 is TGCAGCGTTACCCGGGACAGCGGAGGTGAGCAGTTCTTC. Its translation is CSVTRDSGGEQFF.

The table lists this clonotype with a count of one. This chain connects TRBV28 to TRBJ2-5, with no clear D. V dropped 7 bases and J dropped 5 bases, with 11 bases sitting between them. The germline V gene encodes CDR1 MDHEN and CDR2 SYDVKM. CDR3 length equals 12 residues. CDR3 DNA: TGTGCCAGCAAAAGGTCCACGGAGACCCAGTACTTC. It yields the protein CASKRSTETQYF.

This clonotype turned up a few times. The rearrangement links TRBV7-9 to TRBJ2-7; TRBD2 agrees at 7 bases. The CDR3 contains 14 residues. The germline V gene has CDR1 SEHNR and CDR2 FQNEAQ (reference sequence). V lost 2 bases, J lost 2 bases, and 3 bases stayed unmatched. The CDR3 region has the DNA TGTGCCAGCAGCTTACAAGCGGGAACCTACGAGCAGTACTTC. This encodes CASSLQAGTYEQYF.

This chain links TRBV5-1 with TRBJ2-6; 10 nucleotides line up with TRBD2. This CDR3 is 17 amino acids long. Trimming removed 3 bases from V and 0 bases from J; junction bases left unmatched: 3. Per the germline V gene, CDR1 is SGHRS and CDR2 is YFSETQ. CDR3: CASSWTSGSSGANVLTF. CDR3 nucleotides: TGCGCCAGCAGCTGGACTAGCGGTAGCTCTGGGGCCAACGTCCTGACTTTC.

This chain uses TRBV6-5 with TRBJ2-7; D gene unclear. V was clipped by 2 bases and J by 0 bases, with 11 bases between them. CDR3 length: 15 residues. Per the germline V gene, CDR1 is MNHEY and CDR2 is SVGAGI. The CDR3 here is CASSYRTQFSYEQYF. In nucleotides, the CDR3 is TGTGCCAGCAGTTACCGGACCCAATTCTCCTACGAGCAGTACTTC.

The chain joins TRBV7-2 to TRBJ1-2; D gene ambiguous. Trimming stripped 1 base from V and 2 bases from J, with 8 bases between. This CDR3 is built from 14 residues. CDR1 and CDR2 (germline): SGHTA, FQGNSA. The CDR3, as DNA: TGTGCCAGCAGCTTAGTGCACACGAACTATGGCTACACCTTC. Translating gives CASSLVHTNYGYTF.